The 6 T cell receptor beta chains presented below share a single source sample, sequenced in a study of blood T cells in healthy people across ages. The use of a sample-barcoded 5' primer and a J-beta primer mix characterized a second PCR of about 7 to 12 cycles. TCRdb passed the 5' RACE reads through MiXCR, listing each CDR3 protein once. The sample lists some 550,000 distinct CDR3 sequences, roughly 48% occurring once. Sequencing was done on a sample of blood. Source of these receptors: a man older than 75 in good health.

V usage is TRBV28 and J usage is TRBJ1-5; D not resolved. The CDR3 runs 12 residues. The germline V gene has CDR1 MDHEN and CDR2 SYDVKM. With 10 bases removed from V and 1 base from J, the gap between germline ends came to 8 bases. The CDR3 loop is CATHGSNQPQHF. Here the CDR3 DNA reads TGTGCCACCCACGGGAGCAATCAGCCCCAGCATTTT.

This chain connects TRBV6-5 to TRBJ2-2; possible D gene TRBD2, 6 bases. Looked up from germline, CDR1 is MNHEY and CDR2 is SVGAGI. CDR3 length: 14 residues. V dropped 4 bases and J dropped 4 bases, with 10 bases sitting between them. The CDR3 sequence is CASSSQAGTGELFF. The CDR3 nucleotides are TGTGCCAGCAGTTCCCAAGCGGGCACCGGGGAGCTGTTTTTT.

The chain links TRBV3-1 to TRBJ2-2, with D hard to call. CDR1 is LGHDT, CDR2 YNNKEL, per germline (reference sequence). The CDR3 length is 13 residues. Deletions cut 0 bases from V and 8 bases from J, with 7 bases between. The CDR3 loop is CASSQEPGGELFF. The CDR3 DNA is TGTGCCAGCAGCCAAGAACCTGGAGGGGAGCTGTTTTTT.

This rearrangement joins TRBV6-4 to TRBJ2-3; D is perhaps TRBD2 (6 bases). Germline assignment: CDR1 MRHNA and CDR2 SNTAGT. Trimming removed 0 bases at V and 2 bases at J, with 9 bases between. The CDR3 totals 15 residues. CDR3 nucleotides: TGTGCCAGCAGTGACTCGGGGGGACCCACAGATACGCAGTATTTT. Its translation: CASSDSGGPTDTQYF.

V and J are TRBV28 and TRBJ2-7; a possible D gene is TRBD1 (6 bases). Per the germline V gene, CDR1 is MDHEN and CDR2 is SYDVKM. There are 13 residues in the CDR3. V lost 7 bases and J lost 7, with 17 bases in between. The CDR3 bases are TGTGCCAGCACCCTCGGACAGCCCCATGAGCAGTACTTC. This translates into CASTLGQPHEQYF.

V gene TRBV6-5 combines with J gene TRBJ2-6; no clear D gene. Per the germline V gene, CDR1 is MNHEY and CDR2 is SVGAGI. This CDR3 contains 15 residues. Trimming shortened V by 2 bases and J by 2 bases, and 7 bases separated the two germline ends. CDR3 loop: CASSYRWPGANVLTF. CDR3 nucleotides: TGTGCCAGCAGTTACCGTTGGCCTGGGGCCAACGTCCTGACTTTC.